Below are 26 T cell receptor beta chains sequenced from a single sample in a study of T cell repertoires in cytomegalovirus infection. TCRdb passed the reads through MiXCR, listing each CDR3 protein once. The data hold 300,000 or so distinct CDR3 sequences, with 20% to 25% observed a single time. What these receptors recognize is not known. Sequencing was performed on cultured PBMCs, taken from culture after CMV antigen stimulation. The receptors here all came from a human donor in good health (CMV status not recorded). Some clones in this sample may be carry-over from other donors' samples.

A few counts support this clonotype. V and J are TRBV12-3 or TRBV12-4 and TRBJ2-6; TRBD1 agrees at 11 bases. The CDR3 runs to 18 residues. With 4 bases clipped from V and 2 bases from J, the junction kept 7 bases outside the gene matches. The CDR3: CASSSIPGQGAGANVLTF. The CDR3 bases are TGTGCCAGCAGTTCCATACCGGGACAGGGGGCTGGGGCCAACGTCCTGACTTTC.

The gene calls are TRBV6-2 or TRBV6-3 and TRBJ2-2, with TRBD2 matching over 11 bases. After removal of 2 bases from V and 0 bases from J, the junction contained 5 bases not matched to a gene. Germline V gene sequence: CDR1 MNHEY, CDR2 SVGEGT. The CDR3 is 18 amino acids. The CDR3 DNA reads TGTGCCAGCAGTTACCGCGGGACTAGCGGATCGAACACCGGGGAGCTGTTTTTT. Translating gives CASSYRGTSGSNTGELFF.

In its sample, this clonotype was seen many times. This chain connects TRBV7-6 to TRBJ2-3; 9 nucleotides line up with TRBD2. Trimming at V came to 4 bases and at J to 4 bases, leaving 6 bases not matched to a gene. The length of the CDR3 is 15 residues. Germline-derived CDR1 and CDR2 are SGHVS and FNYEAQ. CDR3 coding DNA: TGTGCCAGCAGCTGGGGACTAGCTGGGTCAGATACGCAGTATTTT. This encodes CASSWGLAGSDTQYF.

This clonotype was observed a handful of times. This chain uses TRBV28 with TRBJ2-3; TRBD1 might be the D (5 bases). V was shortened by 7 bases and J by 1 base, with 15 bases between the two germline ends. The CDR3 extends over 15 amino acids. Germline loops: CDR1 MDHEN, CDR2 SYDVKM. CDR3 bases: TGTGCCAGCACCGCGTGGGTACAGGGCACAGATACGCAGTATTTT. Its translation is CASTAWVQGTDTQYF.

The rearrangement links TRBV11-2 to TRBJ2-2, with D perhaps matching TRBD2 (5 bases). CDR1 and CDR2 from the germline V gene are SGHAT and FQNNGV. The V end lost 1 base, the J end lost 4 bases, and 16 bases lay between the germline ends. This CDR3 spans 17 amino acids. The CDR3 nucleotides read TGTGCCAGCAGCTTAGGCTCCCGGAGGCCACCCACCGGGGAGCTGTTTTTT. Translated, it gives CASSLGSRRPPTGELFF.

The CDR3 nucleotides are TGTGCCAGTAGTATATCCCCGACCCGGGCCAGCTACAATGAGCAGTTCTTC. As protein: CASSISPTRASYNEQFF. The chain combines TRBV19 with TRBJ2-1, with no clear D. Trimming shortened V by 2 bases and J by 3 bases, and 17 bases separated the two germline ends. The CDR3 spans 17 residues. Germline V CDR1 and CDR2: LNHDA, SQIVND (reference sequence).

The CDR3 loop reads CASSSRRDTQFF. For the CDR3, the DNA is TGTGCCAGCAGCTCCCGCCGGGACACGCAGTTCTTC. V gene TRBV7-2 combines with J gene TRBJ2-1, with a tentative D call TRBD1 (6 bases). CDR1 and CDR2 from the germline V gene are SGHTA and FQGNSA. The CDR3 is made up of 12 amino acids. V lost 4 bases, J lost 12 bases, and 13 bases lay in between.

The chain uses TRBV7-9 and TRBJ2-5; 8 bases are shared with TRBD2. Germline-derived CDR1 and CDR2 are SEHNR and FQNEAQ (reference sequence). Trimming cost V 5 bases and J 3 bases; bases outside gene matches: 8. The CDR3 is 15 residues long. Written as DNA, the CDR3 is TGTGCCAGCAGCCCCGCCGCAGCGGGAGAAGAGACCCAGTACTTC. Protein product: CASSPAAAGEETQYF.

CDR3 nucleotide sequence: TGTGCCATCAGTGAGACGTCCAGCACTGAAGCTTTCTTT. Protein product: CAISETSSTEAFF. The V call is TRBV10-3, the J call TRBJ1-1; D is undetermined. Germline values: CDR1 ENHRY, CDR2 SYGVKD. This CDR3 has 13 amino acids. V gave up 2 bases and J gave up 4 bases, with 8 bases separating them.

The rearrangement joins TRBV28 to TRBJ2-1; D is uncertain. CDR1 and CDR2 from the germline V gene are MDHEN and SYDVKM. Trimming left V 1 base short and J 10 bases short, with 5 bases between. This CDR3 is 11 amino acids long. The CDR3: CASSLLSEQFF. CDR3 nucleotides: TGTGCCAGCAGTTTATTGTCCGAGCAGTTCTTC. Variable domain in full (rest from reference TRBV28 and TRBJ2-1): DVKVTQSSRYLVKRTGEKVFLECVQDMDHENMFWYRQDPGLGLRLIYFSYDVKMKEKGDIPEGYSVSREKKERFSLILESASTNQTSMYLCASSLLSEQFFGPGTRLTVL.

This clonotype was detected only a few times. This chain connects TRBV7-6 to TRBJ2-7, with 9 bases lining up with TRBD2. The junction had 10 bases not matched to a gene; V was cut back by 1 base and J by 6 bases. This CDR3 has 16 amino acids. CDR1 and CDR2 from the germline V gene are SGHVS and FNYEAQ. CDR3 sequence reads: CASSLGGGRARGEQYF. The CDR3 DNA reads TGTGCCAGCAGCTTAGGGGGCGGGAGGGCCAGAGGCGAGCAGTACTTC.

In this sample, this clonotype turned up many times. The J gene is TRBJ1-1, the V gene TRBV7-2; D is uncertain. This CDR3 spans 14 amino acids. Looked up from germline, CDR1 is SGHTA and CDR2 is FQGNSA. V shed 1 base and J shed 1 base, with 7 bases lying between them. CDR3 DNA: TGTGCCAGCAGCTTAGTTGGGTGGAACACTGAAGCTTTCTTT. Residues: CASSLVGWNTEAFF.

The gene calls are TRBV25-1 and TRBJ1-4, with D perhaps matching TRBD1 (5 bases). The length of the CDR3 is 13 residues. V lost 3 bases to trimming and J lost 7 bases, with 9 bases between them. CDR1 is MGHDK, CDR2 SYGVNS, per germline. The CDR3 loop reads CASSDMRGEKLFF. DNA of the CDR3: TGTGCCAGCAGTGATATGAGGGGTGAAAAACTGTTTTTT.

Remarks on this clonotype: A read error may explain this, as a much larger clone is one base away. The chain uses TRBV7-2 and TRBJ2-1; D may match TRBD1 or TRBD2 (5 bases each). The CDR3 length is 14 residues. CDR1 is SGHTA and CDR2 is FQGNSA in the germline V gene. In nucleotides, the CDR3 is TGTGCCAGCGGCTTGGGGGAGCACTACAATGAGCAGTTCTTC. Translating gives CASGLGEHYNEQFF.

The chain is built from TRBV19 and TRBJ1-4; D gene unclear. This CDR3 is 16 amino acids long. Germline CDR1 LNHDA, CDR2 SQIVND (reference sequence). With 5 bases removed from V and 0 bases from J, the gap between germline ends came to 13 bases. CDR3 bases: TGTGCCAGTAGTTTACACAGCGGGGCAACTAATGAAAAACTGTTTTTT. Its translation is CASSLHSGATNEKLFF.

This clonotype was seen a handful of times. The rearrangement uses TRBV20-1 and TRBJ2-3, with D perhaps being TRBD1 or TRBD2 (5 bases each). Germline V gene lookup returns CDR1 DFQATT and CDR2 SNEGSKA (reference sequence). V was clipped by 5 bases and J by 2 bases, with 17 bases between them. This CDR3 region has 15 residues. CDR3 region: CSAQRRGGATDTQYF. The DNA for the CDR3 is TGCAGTGCTCAACGGCGTGGGGGAGCCACAGATACGCAGTATTTT.

In this sample, this clonotype turned up a few times. CDR3 DNA: TGTGCCAGCAGCACGGACTCTAGGTACATTCAGTACTTC. Translated: CASSTDSRYIQYF. The chain carries TRBV6-2 or TRBV6-3 and TRBJ2-4; D perhaps matches TRBD2 (5 bases). This CDR3 comprises 13 residues. Trimming removed 6 bases from V and 8 bases from J, with 14 bases in between. Per the germline V gene, CDR1 is MNHEY and CDR2 is SVGEGT.

V usage is TRBV9 and J usage is TRBJ1-5; D uncertain. The CDR3 contains 15 residues. V was clipped by 0 bases and J by 0 bases, with 7 bases between them. Germline lookup yields CDR1 SGDLS and CDR2 YYNGEE. CDR3 residues: CASSVGLNSNQPQHF. The CDR3 nucleotides are TGTGCCAGCAGCGTAGGTCTTAATAGCAATCAGCCCCAGCATTTT.

This clonotype was seen a few times. V gene TRBV5-4 combines with J gene TRBJ2-1; 9 bases are a match to TRBD1. CDR1 is SGHNT, CDR2 YYREEE, per germline (reference sequence). This CDR3 has 16 residues. Losses at the gene ends were 2 bases for V and 6 bases for J; bases not matched to a gene: 9. DNA of the CDR3: TGTGCCAGCAGCTTAGACAGGGGGAGCTCGGGCAATGAGCAGTTCTTC. It encodes CASSLDRGSSGNEQFF.

The V call is TRBV6-2 or TRBV6-3, the J call TRBJ2-1, with TRBD2 matching over 14 bases. Germline CDR1 MNHEY, CDR2 SVGEGT. This CDR3 is 16 amino acids long. Germline trimming cut 5 bases from V and 12 bases from J; bases unmatched to any gene: 12. CDR3 amino acids: CASSTEGLAGATSQFF. CDR3 DNA sequence: TGTGCCAGCAGTACCGAGGGACTAGCGGGAGCTACTTCGCAGTTCTTC.

This sequence joins TRBV7-2 and TRBJ1-2; TRBD1 is a possible D gene (6 bases). Trimming took 4 bases from V and 8 from J, leaving 20 bases between them. The CDR3 totals 15 residues. The V gene's germline CDR1 is SGHTA and CDR2 FQGNSA. CDR3 protein: CASSSRTGGAEGYTF. CDR3 bases: TGTGCCAGCAGCTCGAGGACCGGGGGGGCAGAAGGCTACACCTTC.

The chain carries TRBV12-3 or TRBV12-4 and TRBJ1-2; possibly TRBD1 for D (6 bases). The CDR3 runs 13 residues. The V gene lost 1 base and the J gene lost 8 bases, with 11 bases spanning the gap. The CDR3 DNA sequence: TGTGCCAGCAGTTTAGACGAGGGGGACGGCTACACCTTC. Amino acid sequence: CASSLDEGDGYTF.

This rearrangement joins TRBV12-3 or TRBV12-4 to TRBJ2-5, with 11 bases that match TRBD2. This CDR3 spans 17 amino acids. Unmatched junction bases numbered 11, after V lost 4 bases and J lost 4 bases. CDR3 protein: CASSSTGLAGAGETQYF. The CDR3 DNA reads as TGTGCCAGCAGTTCGACCGGACTAGCGGGCGCCGGAGAGACCCAGTACTTC.

In its sample, this clonotype was seen a few times. The J gene is TRBJ1-5, the V gene TRBV27; unclear D gene. V lost 6 bases and J lost 0, with 9 bases in between. Germline CDR1 is MNHEY and CDR2 is SMNVEV (reference sequence). The CDR3 runs to 14 residues. The CDR3 coding sequence is TGTGCCAGCAGACACATTTATAGCAATCAGCCCCAGCATTTT. Translated, it gives CASRHIYSNQPQHF.

Many counts were recorded for this clonotype. V usage is TRBV7-2 and J usage is TRBJ2-3; TRBD2 agrees at 7 bases. Germline loops: CDR1 SGHTA, CDR2 FQGNSA. Trimming at V came to 3 bases and at J to 0 bases, leaving 12 bases not matched to a gene. This CDR3 region has 18 residues. The CDR3 sequence: CASSLVRLAETSTDTQYF. The CDR3 bases are TGTGCCAGCAGCTTGGTGAGGCTAGCGGAGACGAGCACAGATACGCAGTATTTT.

The chain combines TRBV19 with TRBJ2-2; D possibly uses TRBD1 or TRBD2 (6 bases each). Germline V CDR1 and CDR2: LNHDA, SQIVND (reference sequence). The CDR3 is made up of 13 amino acids. The V end was cut by 7 bases, the J end by 6 bases, with 12 bases between. The CDR3, as DNA: TGTGCCAGTAAGGGGGGATCCGCCGGGGAGCTGTTTTTT. Encoded protein: CASKGGSAGELFF.